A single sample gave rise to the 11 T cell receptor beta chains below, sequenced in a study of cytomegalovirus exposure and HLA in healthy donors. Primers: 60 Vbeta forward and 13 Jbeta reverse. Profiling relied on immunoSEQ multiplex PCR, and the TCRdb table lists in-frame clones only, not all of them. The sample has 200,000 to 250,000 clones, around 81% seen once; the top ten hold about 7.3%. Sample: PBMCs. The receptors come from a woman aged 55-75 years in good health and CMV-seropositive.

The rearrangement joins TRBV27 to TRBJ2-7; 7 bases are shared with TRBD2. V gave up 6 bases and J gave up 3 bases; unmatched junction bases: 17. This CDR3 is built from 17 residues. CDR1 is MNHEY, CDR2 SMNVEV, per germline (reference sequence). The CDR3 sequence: CASSVGGPRFYYYEQYF. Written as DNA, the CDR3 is TGTGCCAGCAGCGTGGGAGGGCCGAGGTTTTACTACTACGAGCAGTACTTC.

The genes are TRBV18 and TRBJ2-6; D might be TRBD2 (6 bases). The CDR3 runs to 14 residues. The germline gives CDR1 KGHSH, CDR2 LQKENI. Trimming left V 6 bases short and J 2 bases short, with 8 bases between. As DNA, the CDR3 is TGTGCCAGCTCCTCGGGGGCTGGGGCCAACGTCCTGACTTTC. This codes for CASSSGAGANVLTF. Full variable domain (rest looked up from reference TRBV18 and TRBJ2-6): NAGVMQNPRHLVRRRGQEARLRCSPMKGHSHVYWYRQLPEEGLKFMVYLQKENIIDESGMPKERFSAEFPKEGPSILRIQQVVRGDSAAYFCASSSGAGANVLTFGAGSRLTVL.

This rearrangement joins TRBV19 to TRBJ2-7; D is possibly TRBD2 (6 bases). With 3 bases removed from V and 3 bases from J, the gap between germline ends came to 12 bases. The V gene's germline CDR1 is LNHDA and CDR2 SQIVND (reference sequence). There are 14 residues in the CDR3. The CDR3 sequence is CASSMGEAFYEQYF. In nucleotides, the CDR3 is TGTGCCAGTAGTATGGGGGAGGCTTTCTACGAGCAGTACTTC.

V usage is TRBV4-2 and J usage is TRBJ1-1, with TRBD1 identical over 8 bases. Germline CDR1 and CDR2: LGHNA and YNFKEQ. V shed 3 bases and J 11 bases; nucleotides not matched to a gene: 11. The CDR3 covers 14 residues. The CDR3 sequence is CASSQTTGAEGAFF. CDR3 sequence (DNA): TGTGCCAGCAGCCAGACGACAGGGGCCGAGGGGGCTTTCTTT.

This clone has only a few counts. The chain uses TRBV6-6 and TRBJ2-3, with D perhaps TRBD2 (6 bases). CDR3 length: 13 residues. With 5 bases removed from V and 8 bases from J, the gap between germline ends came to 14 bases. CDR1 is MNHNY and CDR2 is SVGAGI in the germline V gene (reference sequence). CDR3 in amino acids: CASSTGVVPTQYF. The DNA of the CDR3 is TGTGCCAGCAGTACGGGGGTGGTCCCTACGCAGTATTTT.

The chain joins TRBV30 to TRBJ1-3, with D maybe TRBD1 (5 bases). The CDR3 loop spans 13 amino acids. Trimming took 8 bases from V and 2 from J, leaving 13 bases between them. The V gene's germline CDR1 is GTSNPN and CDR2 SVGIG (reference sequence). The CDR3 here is CALTAGPGNTIYF. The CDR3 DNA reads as TGTGCCCTTACCGCGGGACCTGGAAACACCATATATTTT.

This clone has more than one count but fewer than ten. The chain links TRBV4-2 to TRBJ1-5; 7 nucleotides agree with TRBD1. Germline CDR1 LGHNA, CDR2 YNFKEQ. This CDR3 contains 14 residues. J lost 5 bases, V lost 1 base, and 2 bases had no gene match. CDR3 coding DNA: TGTGCCAGCAGCCAAGGGACAGGTTATCAGCCCCAGCATTTT. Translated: CASSQGTGYQPQHF.

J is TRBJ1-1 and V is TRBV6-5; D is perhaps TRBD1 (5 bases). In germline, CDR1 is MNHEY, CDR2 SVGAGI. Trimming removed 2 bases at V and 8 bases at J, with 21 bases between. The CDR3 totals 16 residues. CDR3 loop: CASSYLAPGGRGEAFF. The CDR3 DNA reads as TGTGCCAGCAGTTACCTAGCCCCCGGAGGGCGGGGCGAAGCTTTCTTT.

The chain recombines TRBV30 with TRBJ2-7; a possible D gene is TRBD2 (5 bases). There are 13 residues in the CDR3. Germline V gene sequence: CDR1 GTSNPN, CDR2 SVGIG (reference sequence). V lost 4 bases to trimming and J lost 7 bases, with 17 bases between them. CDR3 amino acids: CAWTPGSTGEQYF. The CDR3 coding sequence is TGTGCCTGGACCCCGGGGAGCACGGGAGAGCAGTACTTC.

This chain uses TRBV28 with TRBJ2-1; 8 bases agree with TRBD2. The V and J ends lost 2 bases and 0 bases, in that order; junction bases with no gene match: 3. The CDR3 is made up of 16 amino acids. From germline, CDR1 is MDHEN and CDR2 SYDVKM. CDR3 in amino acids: CASSLRSGGSYNEQFF. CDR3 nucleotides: TGTGCCAGCAGTTTACGAAGCGGGGGCTCCTACAATGAGCAGTTCTTC.

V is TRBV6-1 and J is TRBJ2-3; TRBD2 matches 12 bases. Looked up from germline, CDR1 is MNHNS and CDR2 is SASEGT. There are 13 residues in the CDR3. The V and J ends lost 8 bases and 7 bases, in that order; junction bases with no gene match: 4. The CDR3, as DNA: TGTGCCAGCCTAGCGGGAGGGAAATATACGCAGTATTTT. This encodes CASLAGGKYTQYF.